This record concerns one TCR beta chain sequence. Its antigen is currently unknown. The CDR3 length is 15 residues. Looked up from germline, CDR1 is LGHNA and CDR2 is YSLEER. Trimming removed 4 bases from V and 3 bases from J; junction bases left unmatched: 4. This sample is drawn from a study of T cell responses to AZD1222 COVID-19 vaccine. Findings and limits, study-wide: Nearly half of unique spike-specific TCRs reportedly avoided B.1.351 and B.1.1.7 mutated regions. Spike-specific TCR breadth and depth went up after people got two AZD1222 doses.

Profiled with immunoSEQ multiplex PCR; TCRdb holds only in-frame clones, not every one. This sample has 80,000 or so clones; roughly 85% occur once, and the top ten carry 2.5% to 3%. The chain couples TRBV4-3 to TRBJ2-1; 9 bases match TRBD1. The receptor was isolated from an adult in good health. Sequencing used peripheral blood, obtained on day 0 of AZD1222 vaccination. Here the CDR3 DNA reads TGCGCCAGCAGCCGCGGGACAGGGATCTACAATGAGCAGTTCTTC. It encodes CASSRGTGIYNEQFF.